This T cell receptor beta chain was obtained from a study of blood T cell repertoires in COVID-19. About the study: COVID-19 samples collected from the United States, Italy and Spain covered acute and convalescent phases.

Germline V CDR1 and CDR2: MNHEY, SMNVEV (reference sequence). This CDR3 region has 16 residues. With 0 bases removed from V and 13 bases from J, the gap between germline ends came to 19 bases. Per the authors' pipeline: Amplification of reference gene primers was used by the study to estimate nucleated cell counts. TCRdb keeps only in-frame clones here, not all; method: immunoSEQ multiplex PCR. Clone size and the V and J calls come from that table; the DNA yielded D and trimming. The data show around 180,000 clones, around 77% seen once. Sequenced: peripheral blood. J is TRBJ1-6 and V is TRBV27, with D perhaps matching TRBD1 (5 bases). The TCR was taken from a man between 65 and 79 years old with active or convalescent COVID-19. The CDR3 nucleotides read TGTGCCAGCAGTTTATCTCCGGCCCCAGGGATTTCTCCCCTCCACTTT. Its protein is CASSLSPAPGISPLHF.